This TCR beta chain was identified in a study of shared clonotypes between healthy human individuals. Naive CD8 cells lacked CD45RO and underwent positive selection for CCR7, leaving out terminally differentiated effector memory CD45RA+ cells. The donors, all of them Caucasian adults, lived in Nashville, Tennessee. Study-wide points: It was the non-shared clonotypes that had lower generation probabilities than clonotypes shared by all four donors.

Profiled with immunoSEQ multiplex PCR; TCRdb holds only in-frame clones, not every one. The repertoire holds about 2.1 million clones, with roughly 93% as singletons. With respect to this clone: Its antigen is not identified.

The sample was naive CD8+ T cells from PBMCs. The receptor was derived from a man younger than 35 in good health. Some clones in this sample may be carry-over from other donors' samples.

CDR3 loop: CASSLARGGMYGYTF. The DNA of the CDR3 is TGTGCCAGCAGCTTAGCCAGGGGAGGAATGTATGGCTACACCTTC. This chain connects TRBV11-2 to TRBJ1-2; D is possibly TRBD1 (6 bases). Trimming left V 1 base short and J 5 bases short, with 14 bases between. The CDR3 consists of 15 residues. Per the germline V gene, CDR1 is SGHAT and CDR2 is FQNNGV. Combining the CDR3 with reference TRBV11-2 and TRBJ1-2 gives the whole variable domain EAGVAQSPRYKIIEKRQSVAFWCNPISGHATLYWYQQILGQGPKLLIQFQNNGVVDDSQLPKDRFSAERLKGVDSTLKIQPAKLEDSAVYLCASSLARGGMYGYTFGSGTRLTVV.